The rows below give T cell receptor beta chains drawn from one sample of a study of blood T cells in healthy people across ages. TCRdb re-called the 5' RACE reads through MiXCR, storing one row per CDR3 protein. The table shows about a million distinct CDR3 sequences, with roughly 51% occurring only once. Specimen: blood. All receptors come from a woman aged 60-70 years in good health. The CDR3 runs from the conserved cysteine through the conserved F or W. D genes are given only for firm matches. Clone size is stated in some rows and not others, as once, few, many or a class when expanded.

j_gene: TRBJ2-7
abundance: few
v_gene: TRBV12-3/TRBV12-4
d_gene: -
len: 13
CDR3nt: TGTGCCAGCAGTAGATACTACTCCTACGAGCAGTACTTC
CDR3aa: CASSRYYSYEQYF

j_gene: TRBJ1-4
abundance: few
v_gene: TRBV5-1
d_gene: -
len: 16
CDR3nt: TGCGCCAGCAGCCTTGGTCCACAAGCAACTAATGAAAAACTGTTTTTT
CDR3aa: CASSLGPQATNEKLFF

j_gene: TRBJ2-7
abundance: -
v_gene: TRBV28
d_gene: -
len: 16
CDR3nt: TGTGCCAGCAGTTTACCGCCGTGGCAGGACTCCTACGAGCAGTACTTC
CDR3aa: CASSLPPWQDSYEQYF

j_gene: TRBJ1-2
abundance: few
v_gene: TRBV30
d_gene: -
len: 12
CDR3nt: TGTGCCTGGAGTGTACTAGGAAGTGGCTACACCTTC
CDR3aa: CAWSVLGSGYTF

j_gene: TRBJ2-7
abundance: few
v_gene: TRBV20-1
d_gene: -
len: 15
CDR3nt: TGCAGTGCTAGCTCCCCCCTGGCTAGCTCCTACGAGCAGTACTTC
CDR3aa: CSASSPLASSYEQYF

j_gene: TRBJ2-7
abundance: many
v_gene: TRBV9
d_gene: TRBD2
len: 14
CDR3nt: TGTGCCAGCAGCGTGACTAGCGGGAGCTACGAGCAGTACTTC
CDR3aa: CASSVTSGSYEQYF

j_gene: TRBJ2-3
abundance: -
v_gene: TRBV10-3
d_gene: -
len: 12
CDR3nt: TGTGCCATCAGGGCAGCCACAGATACGCAGTATTTT
CDR3aa: CAIRAATDTQYF

j_gene: TRBJ2-7
abundance: few
v_gene: TRBV12-3/TRBV12-4
d_gene: -
len: 13
CDR3nt: TGTGCCAGCAGTTTAGGCGGGGTCCACGAGCAGTACTTC
CDR3aa: CASSLGGVHEQYF

j_gene: TRBJ2-5
abundance: -
v_gene: TRBV5-1
d_gene: -
len: 15
CDR3nt: TGCGCCAGCAGCTTTGGGCCCCAGAGCTTCGAGACCCAGTACTTC
CDR3aa: CASSFGPQSFETQYF

j_gene: TRBJ2-1
abundance: -
v_gene: TRBV20-1
d_gene: TRBD2
len: 15
CDR3nt: TGCAGTGCCGATGGGGGGACTAGCGGCTACAATGAGCAGTTCTTC
CDR3aa: CSADGGTSGYNEQFF

j_gene: TRBJ2-7
abundance: many
v_gene: TRBV7-8
d_gene: TRBD2
len: 14
CDR3nt: TGTGCCAGCAGCGGGCGGGAGGGCCCTTACGAGCAGTACTTC
CDR3aa: CASSGREGPYEQYF

j_gene: TRBJ1-1
abundance: -
v_gene: TRBV4-1
d_gene: -
len: 12
CDR3nt: TGCGCCAGCAGCCAAGAGGGGGCTGAAGCTTTCTTT
CDR3aa: CASSQEGAEAFF

j_gene: TRBJ2-5
abundance: few
v_gene: TRBV4-2
d_gene: -
len: 14
CDR3nt: TGTGCCAGCAGCCAGAACGACGCGGAAGAGACCCAGTACTTC
CDR3aa: CASSQNDAEETQYF

j_gene: TRBJ2-1
abundance: -
v_gene: TRBV3-1
d_gene: TRBD2
len: 16
CDR3nt: TGTGCCAGCAGCCAATGGACTAGCGGAATTTACAATGAGCAGTTCTTC
CDR3aa: CASSQWTSGIYNEQFF

j_gene: TRBJ1-6
abundance: -
v_gene: TRBV20-1
d_gene: -
len: 15
CDR3nt: TGCAGTGCTAGACCGACAGGTCCCCTTAATTCACCCCTCCACTTT
CDR3aa: CSARPTGPLNSPLHF

j_gene: TRBJ2-1
abundance: -
v_gene: TRBV7-9
d_gene: -
len: 15
CDR3nt: TGTGCCAGCAGCTTATTGCTTGTGGGAGGTGATGAGCAGTTCTTC
CDR3aa: CASSLLLVGGDEQFF

j_gene: TRBJ2-1
abundance: few
v_gene: TRBV25-1
d_gene: -
len: 14
CDR3nt: TGTGCCAGCAGTGGCCCCCTAGGAGTTCGTGAGCAGTTCTTC
CDR3aa: CASSGPLGVREQFF

j_gene: TRBJ2-5
abundance: -
v_gene: TRBV4-1
d_gene: -
len: 17
CDR3nt: TGCGCCAGCAGCCAAGTTGGGACCACCGGGTCCAAAGAGACCCAGTACTTC
CDR3aa: CASSQVGTTGSKETQYF

j_gene: TRBJ2-5
abundance: -
v_gene: TRBV27
d_gene: TRBD1
len: 15
CDR3nt: TGTGCCAGCAGTTTTCGGGACAGGGGGCGAGAGACCCAGTACTTC
CDR3aa: CASSFRDRGRETQYF

j_gene: TRBJ2-1
abundance: -
v_gene: TRBV7-2
d_gene: -
len: 14
CDR3nt: TGTGCCAGCAGCCTGGATGTGGCTTACAATGAGCAGTTCTTC
CDR3aa: CASSLDVAYNEQFF

j_gene: TRBJ1-1
abundance: -
v_gene: TRBV10-3
d_gene: TRBD1
len: 13
CDR3nt: TGTGCTGTAACCGGGACAGAGAACACTGAAGCTTTCTTT
CDR3aa: CAVTGTENTEAFF

j_gene: TRBJ2-1
abundance: -
v_gene: TRBV5-1
d_gene: TRBD2
len: 15
CDR3nt: TGCGCCAGCAGCGCACTAGCGGGAGGGTCGCTGAAGCAGTTCTTC
CDR3aa: CASSALAGGSLKQFF

j_gene: TRBJ2-3
abundance: -
v_gene: TRBV20-1
d_gene: -
len: 12
CDR3nt: TGCAGTGCTAGATTGAGCACAGATACGCAGTATTTT
CDR3aa: CSARLSTDTQYF

j_gene: TRBJ2-6
abundance: few
v_gene: TRBV30
d_gene: -
len: 15
CDR3nt: TGTGCCTGGAGTGATCTGGGTTCTGGGGCCAACGTCCTGACTTTC
CDR3aa: CAWSDLGSGANVLTF

j_gene: TRBJ2-6
abundance: few
v_gene: TRBV29-1
d_gene: TRBD2
len: 18
CDR3nt: TGCAGCGTTACCCTCCCAAGCGGGAGGGTAGCTGGGGCCAACGTCCTGACTTTC
CDR3aa: CSVTLPSGRVAGANVLTF

j_gene: TRBJ2-3
abundance: few
v_gene: TRBV29-1
d_gene: -
len: 12
CDR3nt: TGCAGCGTTGCGTTAGGTACAGATACGCAGTATTTT
CDR3aa: CSVALGTDTQYF

j_gene: TRBJ1-2
abundance: -
v_gene: TRBV19
d_gene: -
len: 13
CDR3nt: TGTGCCAGTACCTTAGACAGGTATGATGGCTACACCTTC
CDR3aa: CASTLDRYDGYTF

j_gene: TRBJ1-1
abundance: few
v_gene: TRBV5-1
d_gene: TRBD1
len: 13
CDR3nt: TGCGCCAGCAGCAGGGAGCCGGGACAGCGAGCTTTCTTT
CDR3aa: CASSREPGQRAFF

j_gene: TRBJ2-1
abundance: -
v_gene: TRBV20-1
d_gene: -
len: 14
CDR3nt: TGCAGTGCTAGAGGGGCTAGAGAATGGAATGAGCAGTTCTTC
CDR3aa: CSARGAREWNEQFF

j_gene: TRBJ1-2
abundance: few
v_gene: TRBV13
d_gene: -
len: 15
CDR3nt: TGTGCCAGCAGCTTAGTGGGCAGTTCTAACTATGGCTACACCTTC
CDR3aa: CASSLVGSSNYGYTF

j_gene: TRBJ2-3
abundance: -
v_gene: TRBV2
d_gene: -
len: 11
CDR3nt: TGTGCCAGCGGGGGCATAGATACGCAGTATTTT
CDR3aa: CASGGIDTQYF

j_gene: TRBJ2-3
abundance: -
v_gene: TRBV20-1
d_gene: -
len: 15
CDR3nt: TGCAGTGCCCCAGGGGCCGGAGCTAGCACAGATACGCAGTATTTT
CDR3aa: CSAPGAGASTDTQYF

j_gene: TRBJ2-5
abundance: -
v_gene: TRBV4-1
d_gene: -
len: 14
CDR3nt: TGCGCCAGCAGCCAAGTCTCCAGTAAAGAGACCCAGTACTTC
CDR3aa: CASSQVSSKETQYF

j_gene: TRBJ1-2
abundance: few
v_gene: TRBV7-2
d_gene: -
len: 15
CDR3nt: TGTGCCAGCAGCTTAGAATCGGGGGACCTCTATGGCTACACCTTC
CDR3aa: CASSLESGDLYGYTF

j_gene: TRBJ2-3
abundance: -
v_gene: TRBV7-9
d_gene: -
len: 15
CDR3nt: TGTGCCAGCAGCTCCGTAAGCGGATTCACAGATACGCAGTATTTT
CDR3aa: CASSSVSGFTDTQYF

j_gene: TRBJ2-7
abundance: -
v_gene: TRBV18
d_gene: TRBD1
len: 14
CDR3nt: TGTGCCAGCTCAAAAGACAGGGGCAGCTACGAGCAGTACTTC
CDR3aa: CASSKDRGSYEQYF

j_gene: TRBJ2-5
abundance: -
v_gene: TRBV15
d_gene: -
len: 17
CDR3nt: TGTGCCACCAGCAGAGATCAGGTGGGAGGTGGGCAAGAGACCCAGTACTTC
CDR3aa: CATSRDQVGGGQETQYF